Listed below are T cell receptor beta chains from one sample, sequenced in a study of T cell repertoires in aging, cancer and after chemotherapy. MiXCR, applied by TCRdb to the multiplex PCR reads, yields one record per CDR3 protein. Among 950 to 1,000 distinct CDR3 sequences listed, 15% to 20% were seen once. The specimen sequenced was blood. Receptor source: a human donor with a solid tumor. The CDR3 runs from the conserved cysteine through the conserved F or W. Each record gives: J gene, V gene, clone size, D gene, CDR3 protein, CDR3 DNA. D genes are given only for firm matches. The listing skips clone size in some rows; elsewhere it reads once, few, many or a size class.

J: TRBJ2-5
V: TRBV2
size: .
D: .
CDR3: CASSHVVRKETQYF
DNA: TGTGCCAGCAGTCACGTCGTCCGGAAAGAGACCCAGTACTTC

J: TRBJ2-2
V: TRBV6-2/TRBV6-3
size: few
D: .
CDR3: CASSYGGAGTGELFF
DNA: TGTGCCAGCAGTTACGGGGGGGCCGGCACCGGGGAGCTGTTTTTT

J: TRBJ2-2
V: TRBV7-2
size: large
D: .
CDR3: CASSEGTANTGELFF
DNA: TGTGCCAGCAGCGAGGGGACCGCCAACACCGGGGAGCTGTTTTTT

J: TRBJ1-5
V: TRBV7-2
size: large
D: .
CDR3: CASSLGRNQPQHF
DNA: TGTGCCAGCAGCTTAGGACGCAATCAGCCCCAGCATTTT

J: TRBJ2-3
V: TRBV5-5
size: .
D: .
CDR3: CARSFGRTGTDTQYF
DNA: TGTGCCAGAAGCTTCGGTCGGACCGGAACAGATACGCAGTATTTT

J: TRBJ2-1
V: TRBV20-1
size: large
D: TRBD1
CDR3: CSASPDRDNEQFF
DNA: TGCAGTGCTAGCCCGGACAGGGACAATGAGCAGTTCTTC

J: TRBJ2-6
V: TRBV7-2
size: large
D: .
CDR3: CASSLGGSGANVLTF
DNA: TGTGCCAGCAGCTTAGGGGGCTCTGGGGCCAACGTCCTGACTTTC

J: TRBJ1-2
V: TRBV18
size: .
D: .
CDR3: CASSPPLGVEAGYTF
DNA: TGTGCCAGCTCACCACCCCTGGGGGTGGAAGCTGGCTACACCTTC

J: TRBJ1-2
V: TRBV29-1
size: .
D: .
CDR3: CSVQGGYTF
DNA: TGCAGCGTCCAAGGGGGCTACACCTTC

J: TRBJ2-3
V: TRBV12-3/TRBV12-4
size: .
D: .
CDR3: CASGGPTDTQYF
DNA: TGTGCCAGCGGGGGCCCCACAGATACGCAGTATTTT

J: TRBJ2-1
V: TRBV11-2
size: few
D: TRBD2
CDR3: CASSWDRGLAGNNEQFF
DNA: TGTGCCAGCAGCTGGGACAGGGGACTAGCGGGGAACAATGAGCAGTTCTTC

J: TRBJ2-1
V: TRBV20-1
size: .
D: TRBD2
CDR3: CNARPRPLAGGYNEQFF
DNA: TGCAATGCTAGACCTAGACCCTTAGCGGGGGGGTACAATGAGCAGTTCTTC

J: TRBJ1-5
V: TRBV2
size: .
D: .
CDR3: CASSDRLNQPQHF
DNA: TGTGCCAGCAGTGACAGGCTCAATCAGCCCCAGCATTTT

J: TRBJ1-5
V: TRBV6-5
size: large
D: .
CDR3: CASSEDDSNQPQHF
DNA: TGTGCCAGCAGCGAGGACGATAGCAATCAGCCCCAGCATTTT

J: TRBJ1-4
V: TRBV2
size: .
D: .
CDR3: CASSEFAGINEKLFF
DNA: TGTGCCAGCAGTGAATTCGCCGGCATTAATGAAAAACTGTTTTTT

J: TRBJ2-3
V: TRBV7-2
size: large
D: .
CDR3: CASSLASSPPDTQYF
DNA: TGTGCCAGCAGCTTAGCTAGCTCCCCCCCAGATACGCAGTATTTT

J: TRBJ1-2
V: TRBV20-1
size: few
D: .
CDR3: CSAREAGIYGYTF
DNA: TGCAGTGCTAGAGAAGCAGGCATCTATGGCTACACCTTC

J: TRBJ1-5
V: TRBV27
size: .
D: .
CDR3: CTSSPRAGSNQPQHF
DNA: TGTACCAGCAGTCCCAGGGCCGGTAGCAATCAGCCCCAGCATTTT

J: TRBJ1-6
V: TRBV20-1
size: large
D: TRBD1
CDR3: CSAPRDRGGSPLHF
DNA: TGCAGTGCCCCCAGGGACAGGGGGGGCTCACCCCTCCACTTT

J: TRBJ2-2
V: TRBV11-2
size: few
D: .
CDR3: CASSQQPGLNTGELFF
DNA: TGTGCCAGCAGCCAACAGCCGGGCCTCAACACCGGGGAGCTGTTTTTT

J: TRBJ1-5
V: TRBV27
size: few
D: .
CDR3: CASSLERGDPQHF
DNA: TGTGCCAGCAGTTTAGAACGGGGTGACCCCCAGCATTTT

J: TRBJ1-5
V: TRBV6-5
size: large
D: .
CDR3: CASSYSRSGIQPQHF
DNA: TGTGCCAGCAGTTACTCGAGGTCAGGTATTCAGCCCCAGCATTTT

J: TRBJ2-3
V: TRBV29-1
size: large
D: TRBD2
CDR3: CSVVLLTSGRDTQYF
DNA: TGCAGCGTGGTTCTCCTGACTAGCGGGCGGGATACGCAGTATTTT

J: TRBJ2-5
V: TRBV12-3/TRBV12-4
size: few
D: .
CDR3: CASNPAGLLGTQYF
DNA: TGTGCCAGCAACCCAGCGGGCCTCCTCGGGACCCAGTACTTC

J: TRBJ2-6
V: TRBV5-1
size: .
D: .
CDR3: CASSTGTALSGANVLTF
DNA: TGCGCCAGCAGCACCGGGACGGCCCTCTCTGGGGCCAACGTCCTGACTTTC

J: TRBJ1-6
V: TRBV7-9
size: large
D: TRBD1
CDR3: CASSRETGGSSPLHF
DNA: TGTGCCAGCAGCAGAGAGACAGGGGGTAGCTCACCCCTCCACTTT

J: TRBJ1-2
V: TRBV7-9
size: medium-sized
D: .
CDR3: CASSFEGGGPGYTF
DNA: TGTGCCAGCAGCTTTGAAGGGGGAGGACCGGGCTACACCTTC

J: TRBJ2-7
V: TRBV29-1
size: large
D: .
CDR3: CSVEGSGGREQYF
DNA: TGCAGCGTTGAAGGTTCTGGGGGACGCGAGCAGTACTTC

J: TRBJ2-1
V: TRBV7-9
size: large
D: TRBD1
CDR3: CASSTTGAHNEQFF
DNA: TGTGCCAGCAGCACAACAGGGGCCCACAATGAGCAGTTCTTC

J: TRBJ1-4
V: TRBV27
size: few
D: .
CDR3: CASRPRGLTNEKLFF
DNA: TGTGCCAGCAGGCCCCGGGGGTTAACTAATGAAAAACTGTTTTTT

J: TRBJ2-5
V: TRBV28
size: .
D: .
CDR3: CASIDLRFESQYF
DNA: TGTGCCAGCATCGACCTGCGGTTCGAATCCCAGTACTTC

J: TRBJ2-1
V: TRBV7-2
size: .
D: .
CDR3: CASSSQRGGYNEQFF
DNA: TGTGCCAGCAGCTCCCAGCGAGGAGGCTACAATGAGCAGTTCTTC

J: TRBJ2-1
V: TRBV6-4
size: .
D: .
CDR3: CASSEAVSSAPLEQFF
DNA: TGTGCCAGCAGTGAAGCAGTTTCTTCCGCTCCACTTGAGCAGTTCTTC

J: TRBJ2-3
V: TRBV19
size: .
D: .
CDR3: CASSIRKDTQYF
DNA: TGTGCCAGTAGTATACGAAAAGATACGCAGTATTTT

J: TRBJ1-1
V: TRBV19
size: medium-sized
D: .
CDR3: CASINDRLNTEAFF
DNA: TGTGCCAGTATCAATGACAGGTTGAACACTGAAGCTTTCTTT

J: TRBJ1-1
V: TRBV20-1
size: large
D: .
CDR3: CSAPGDGNTEAFF
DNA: TGCAGTGCTCCCGGGGACGGGAACACTGAAGCTTTCTTT

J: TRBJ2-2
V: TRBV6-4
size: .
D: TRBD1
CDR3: CASSLNRGRELFF
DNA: TGTGCCAGCAGTTTAAACAGGGGTCGGGAGCTGTTTTTT

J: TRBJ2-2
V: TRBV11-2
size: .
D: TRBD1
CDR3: CASSQDRVGTGELFF
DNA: TGTGCCAGCAGTCAGGACAGGGTCGGGACCGGGGAGCTGTTTTTT

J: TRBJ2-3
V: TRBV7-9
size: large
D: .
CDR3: CASSFQGGADTQYF
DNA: TGTGCCAGCAGCTTTCAGGGGGGCGCAGATACGCAGTATTTT

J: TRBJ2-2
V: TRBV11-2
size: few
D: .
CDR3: CASTLRESDGELFF
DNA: TGTGCCAGCACGCTAAGGGAAAGTGACGGGGAGCTGTTTTTT

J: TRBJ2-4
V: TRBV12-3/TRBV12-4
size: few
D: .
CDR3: CASRPPSTGVNIQYF
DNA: TGTGCCAGCAGACCCCCAAGCACTGGAGTCAACATTCAGTACTTC

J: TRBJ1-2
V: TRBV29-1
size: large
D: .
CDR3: CSADKGVGGYTF
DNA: TGCAGCGCCGACAAAGGGGTCGGGGGCTACACCTTC